Each of the 8 T cell receptor beta chains below was sequenced from the same sample in a study. TCRdb reprocessed the 5' RACE reads with MiXCR, giving one entry per CDR3 protein. The sample holds approximately 40,000 distinct CDR3 sequences, about 20% seen once. Cells sorted as Tregs were CD4+, CD25+ and CD127-/low. The specimen sequenced was Tregs sorted from blood. These receptors all stem from a female donor with breast cancer.

This clonotype was counted a single time. V and J are TRBV6-1 and TRBJ2-1, with 7 positions matching TRBD1. With 5 bases clipped from V and 4 bases from J, the junction kept 14 bases outside the gene matches. Germline V gene lookup returns CDR1 MNHNS and CDR2 SASEGT. The CDR3 contains 17 residues. The CDR3 nucleotides are TGTGCCAGCAGTAAAGGGACAGAACAACTAATTTACAATGAGCAGTTCTTC. Its protein is CASSKGTEQLIYNEQFF.

About this clonotype: A much larger clone lies one base from this, so it may be a read error. The V gene is TRBV6-5, the J gene TRBJ2-5; D unresolved. The CDR3 spans 15 residues. Germline assignment: CDR1 MNHEY and CDR2 SVGAGI. The V end was cut by 5 bases, the J end by 4 bases, with 17 bases between. CDR3 nucleotide sequence: TGTGCCAGCAGTCCGGGTTGGCAATTCCCAGAGACCCAGTACTTC. As protein: CASSPGWQFPETQYF.

This chain joins TRBV7-9 and TRBJ2-5, with TRBD1 as a possible D gene (5 bases). Trimming pared 5 bases from V and 5 bases from J, leaving 15 bases between. Germline V gene lookup returns CDR1 SEHNR and CDR2 FQNEAQ (reference sequence). This CDR3 has 14 residues. In DNA form, the CDR3 reads TGTGCCAGCAGCGAATTTATAGCAGGGGAGACCCAGTACTTC. Translation: CASSEFIAGETQYF.

The chain combines TRBV6-5 with TRBJ1-2; D is unresolved. The CDR3 has 14 amino acids. The germline V and J ends were trimmed by 0 bases and 6 bases, with 11 bases remaining between them. Looked up from germline, CDR1 is MNHEY and CDR2 is SVGAGI. CDR3: CASSYSKKMDGYTF. The CDR3 DNA sequence: TGTGCCAGCAGTTACTCGAAGAAAATGGATGGCTACACCTTC.

This clonotype has just a few counts. V is TRBV27 and J is TRBJ2-1; D uncertain. The CDR3 is 11 amino acids. CDR1 is MNHEY, CDR2 SMNVEV, per germline (reference sequence). The V end was cut by 2 bases, the J end by 8 bases, with 4 bases between. The CDR3 region is CASSLRDEQFF. The CDR3 region has the DNA TGTGCCAGCAGTTTAAGGGATGAGCAGTTCTTC.

This clonotype was picked up many times. The V and J genes are TRBV6-5 and TRBJ2-7; D is unresolved. Germline CDR1 reads MNHEY; CDR2 reads SVGAGI. The CDR3 is 14 residues long. Between the trimmed V and J ends, which lost 0 bases and 5 bases, there was a span of 11 bases. CDR3 DNA sequence: TGTGCCAGCAGTTACTCCCATAGATTTGACGAGCAGTACTTC. This codes for CASSYSHRFDEQYF.

This clonotype has a handful of counts. This rearrangement joins TRBV5-1 to TRBJ2-1; maybe TRBD1 (6 bases). Germline CDR1 SGHRS, CDR2 YFSETQ. V lost 2 bases, J lost 10 bases, and 10 bases lay in between. This CDR3 spans 12 amino acids. For the CDR3, the DNA is TGCGCCAGCAGCTTTGGGGGCTGGGAGCAGTTCTTC. Amino acids: CASSFGGWEQFF.

A few counts support this clonotype. The chain uses TRBV5-1 and TRBJ2-2; 11 nucleotides match TRBD2. Germline-derived CDR1 and CDR2 are SGHRS and YFSETQ. This CDR3 is 16 amino acids long. Trimming took 4 bases from V and 1 from J; bases not matched to a gene: 3. The chain's CDR3 is CASSGGTSGNTGELFF. CDR3 coding DNA: TGCGCCAGCAGCGGAGGGACTAGCGGGAACACCGGGGAGCTGTTTTTT.